The rows below give T cell receptor beta chains drawn from one sample of a study of T cells in localized non-small cell lung cancer. Sequenced by immunoSEQ multiplex PCR; TCRdb stores in-frame clones only, minus some. The sample records 90,000 to 100,000 clones, approximately 91% being singletons. This specimen consisted of PBMCs, obtained before any cancer treatment. Receptor source: a woman aged 35 to 70 with stage II squamous cell lung carcinoma. CDR3s include the opening cysteine and the closing phenylalanine or tryptophan. A D gene is named only where the DNA matches it firmly. Only part of the rows carry a size: once, few, many, or a class if the clone is expanded.

clone_size: -
j_call: TRBJ2-5
cdr3_length: 16
v_call: TRBV15
d_call: TRBD2
cdr3_aa: CATSRTFGGGKETQYF
cdr3_nt: TGTGCCACCAGCCGTACCTTTGGCGGGGGAAAAGAGACCCAGTACTTC

clone_size: -
j_call: TRBJ1-5
cdr3_length: 15
v_call: TRBV19
d_call: -
cdr3_aa: CASSIKAHSNQPQHF
cdr3_nt: TGTGCCAGTAGTATAAAGGCTCATAGCAATCAGCCCCAGCATTTT

clone_size: -
j_call: TRBJ2-4
cdr3_length: 18
v_call: TRBV5-4
d_call: -
cdr3_aa: CASSLGSSGARGKNIQYF
cdr3_nt: TGTGCCAGCAGCTTGGGGTCATCGGGGGCGCGGGGCAAAAACATTCAGTACTTC

clone_size: -
j_call: TRBJ2-7
cdr3_length: 13
v_call: TRBV19
d_call: -
cdr3_aa: CASRSGAAYEQYF
cdr3_nt: TGTGCCAGTAGATCGGGGGCGGCCTACGAGCAGTACTTC

clone_size: -
j_call: TRBJ2-4
cdr3_length: 13
v_call: TRBV5-4
d_call: -
cdr3_aa: CASSGGTPGIQYF
cdr3_nt: TGTGCCAGCAGCGGGGGTACACCTGGCATTCAGTACTTC

clone_size: -
j_call: TRBJ1-2
cdr3_length: 13
v_call: TRBV2
d_call: -
cdr3_aa: CASSELTGRGYTF
cdr3_nt: TGTGCCAGCAGTGAGTTAACAGGGAGAGGCTACACCTTC

clone_size: -
j_call: TRBJ1-1
cdr3_length: 16
v_call: TRBV19
d_call: -
cdr3_aa: CASSIGITDMNTEAFF
cdr3_nt: TGTGCCAGTAGTATAGGTATCACGGACATGAACACTGAAGCTTTCTTT

clone_size: -
j_call: TRBJ2-6
cdr3_length: 16
v_call: TRBV27
d_call: -
cdr3_aa: CASTRVLSSGANVLTF
cdr3_nt: TGTGCCAGCACCCGGGTTCTCAGCTCTGGGGCCAACGTCCTGACTTTC

clone_size: -
j_call: TRBJ1-2
cdr3_length: 12
v_call: TRBV11-2
d_call: -
cdr3_aa: CASSLGEYGYTF
cdr3_nt: TGTGCCAGCAGCTTAGGCGAATATGGCTACACCTTC

clone_size: -
j_call: TRBJ2-7
cdr3_length: 15
v_call: TRBV27
d_call: TRBD1
cdr3_aa: CASSPSGTGGYEQYF
cdr3_nt: TGTGCCAGCAGTCCCTCCGGGACAGGAGGATACGAGCAGTACTTC

clone_size: -
j_call: TRBJ1-5
cdr3_length: 19
v_call: TRBV6-4
d_call: -
cdr3_aa: CASSGGAGSPVSGGQPQHF
cdr3_nt: TGTGCCAGCAGTGGTGGGGCGGGGTCGCCGGTAAGCGGGGGTCAGCCCCAGCATTTT

clone_size: -
j_call: TRBJ1-1
cdr3_length: 13
v_call: TRBV14
d_call: -
cdr3_aa: CASSLLRDTEAFF
cdr3_nt: TGTGCCAGCAGCCTCTTGCGAGACACTGAAGCTTTCTTT

clone_size: once
j_call: TRBJ1-2
cdr3_length: 14
v_call: TRBV29-1
d_call: -
cdr3_aa: CSVESTGVHYGYTF
cdr3_nt: TGCAGCGTTGAATCCACAGGAGTCCACTATGGCTACACCTTC

clone_size: -
j_call: TRBJ1-1
cdr3_length: 16
v_call: TRBV29-1
d_call: TRBD1
cdr3_aa: CSASKQGAFMNTEAFF
cdr3_nt: TGCAGCGCATCAAAACAGGGGGCCTTCATGAACACTGAAGCTTTCTTT

clone_size: -
j_call: TRBJ2-1
cdr3_length: 12
v_call: TRBV21-1
d_call: -
cdr3_aa: CARTTSDNEQFF
cdr3_nt: TGTGCCAGGACTACTAGCGACAATGAGCAGTTCTTC

clone_size: -
j_call: TRBJ2-2
cdr3_length: 15
v_call: TRBV6-1
d_call: TRBD1
cdr3_aa: CASAPGQGIEGELFF
cdr3_nt: TGTGCCAGCGCCCCGGGACAGGGAATCGAAGGGGAGCTGTTTTTT

clone_size: -
j_call: TRBJ2-3
cdr3_length: 13
v_call: TRBV7-7
d_call: -
cdr3_aa: CASSLGTADTQYF
cdr3_nt: TGTGCCAGCAGCTTAGGGACAGCAGATACGCAGTATTTT

clone_size: -
j_call: TRBJ1-1
cdr3_length: 15
v_call: TRBV27
d_call: TRBD1
cdr3_aa: CASSTTGLVNTEAFF
cdr3_nt: TGTGCCAGCAGTACGACAGGGCTGGTGAACACTGAAGCTTTCTTT

clone_size: -
j_call: TRBJ1-4
cdr3_length: 12
v_call: TRBV21-1
d_call: -
cdr3_aa: CARDSLNEKLFF
cdr3_nt: TGTGCCCGGGACAGCCTTAATGAAAAACTGTTTTTT

clone_size: -
j_call: TRBJ1-2
cdr3_length: 13
v_call: TRBV5-1
d_call: -
cdr3_aa: CASSPGTNMRYTF
cdr3_nt: TGCGCCAGCAGCCCCGGGACCAATATGCGCTACACCTTC

clone_size: -
j_call: TRBJ2-3
cdr3_length: 15
v_call: TRBV10-2
d_call: -
cdr3_aa: CASSGLDTPLGTQYF
cdr3_nt: TGCGCCAGCAGTGGTCTGGACACCCCCCTAGGTACGCAGTATTTT

clone_size: -
j_call: TRBJ1-3
cdr3_length: 14
v_call: TRBV18
d_call: TRBD1
cdr3_aa: CASSPGTGVNTIYF
cdr3_nt: TGTGCCAGCTCCCCCGGGACAGGGGTAAACACCATATATTTT

clone_size: -
j_call: TRBJ1-1
cdr3_length: 12
v_call: TRBV6-5
d_call: -
cdr3_aa: CASGTANTEAFF
cdr3_nt: TGTGCCAGCGGAACGGCGAACACTGAAGCTTTCTTT

clone_size: -
j_call: TRBJ2-3
cdr3_length: 12
v_call: TRBV6-5
d_call: TRBD2
cdr3_aa: CASSLRGGTQYF
cdr3_nt: TGTGCCAGCAGCCTCCGGGGGGGTACGCAGTATTTT

clone_size: -
j_call: TRBJ1-2
cdr3_length: 14
v_call: TRBV5-1
d_call: TRBD1
cdr3_aa: CASSLGQGNYGYTF
cdr3_nt: TGCGCCAGCAGCTTAGGACAGGGGAACTATGGCTACACCTTC

clone_size: -
j_call: TRBJ1-2
cdr3_length: 14
v_call: TRBV6-1
d_call: -
cdr3_aa: CASSGGGAVRSYTF
cdr3_nt: TGTGCCAGCAGTGGGGGAGGAGCAGTTCGGAGCTACACCTTC

clone_size: -
j_call: TRBJ2-2
cdr3_length: 16
v_call: TRBV5-4
d_call: -
cdr3_aa: CASSLPNRANTGELFF
cdr3_nt: TGTGCCAGCAGCTTGCCGAACAGGGCAAACACCGGGGAGCTGTTTTTT

clone_size: -
j_call: TRBJ1-6
cdr3_length: 15
v_call: TRBV27
d_call: -
cdr3_aa: CASSPPPVAVSPLHF
cdr3_nt: TGTGCCAGCAGTCCCCCTCCGGTTGCAGTGTCACCCCTCCACTTT

clone_size: -
j_call: TRBJ2-7
cdr3_length: 12
v_call: TRBV25-1
d_call: -
cdr3_aa: CASSANFYEQYF
cdr3_nt: TGTGCCAGCAGTGCGAACTTCTACGAGCAGTACTTC

clone_size: -
j_call: TRBJ1-1
cdr3_length: 13
v_call: TRBV7-6
d_call: -
cdr3_aa: CASSSGPPTEAFF
cdr3_nt: TGTGCCAGCAGCTCGGGGCCCCCCACTGAAGCTTTCTTT

clone_size: -
j_call: TRBJ1-4
cdr3_length: 14
v_call: TRBV15
d_call: -
cdr3_aa: CATSRKGSGEKLFF
cdr3_nt: TGTGCCACCAGCAGAAAGGGGTCGGGTGAAAAACTGTTTTTT

clone_size: -
j_call: TRBJ1-2
cdr3_length: 15
v_call: TRBV6-5
d_call: -
cdr3_aa: CASSQPRGRNYGYTF
cdr3_nt: TGTGCCAGCAGTCAGCCGCGGGGGAGGAACTATGGCTACACCTTC

clone_size: -
j_call: TRBJ2-5
cdr3_length: 15
v_call: TRBV5-1
d_call: -
cdr3_aa: CASSARRDFQETQYF
cdr3_nt: TGCGCCAGCAGCGCGAGGCGGGACTTTCAAGAGACCCAGTACTTC

clone_size: -
j_call: TRBJ2-3
cdr3_length: 15
v_call: TRBV6-1
d_call: -
cdr3_aa: CASSELASKADTQYF
cdr3_nt: TGTGCCAGCAGTGAATTAGCTTCGAAGGCAGATACGCAGTATTTT

clone_size: once
j_call: TRBJ1-5
cdr3_length: 14
v_call: TRBV28
d_call: -
cdr3_aa: CASSLSSGRQPQHF
cdr3_nt: TGTGCCAGCAGTTTATCCTCAGGGCGGCAGCCCCAGCATTTT

clone_size: once
j_call: TRBJ1-4
cdr3_length: 16
v_call: TRBV7-8
d_call: -
cdr3_aa: CASSLKWRPINEKLFF
cdr3_nt: TGTGCCAGCAGCTTAAAGTGGCGGCCGATTAATGAAAAACTGTTTTTT

clone_size: -
j_call: TRBJ1-4
cdr3_length: 14
v_call: TRBV6-5
d_call: -
cdr3_aa: CASSYSSTGGKLFF
cdr3_nt: TGTGCCAGCAGTTACTCTTCGACCGGGGGGAAACTGTTTTTT

clone_size: -
j_call: TRBJ1-2
cdr3_length: 15
v_call: TRBV27
d_call: -
cdr3_aa: CASSPGGRGGGGYTF
cdr3_nt: TGTGCCAGCAGTCCCGGGGGCAGGGGCGGGGGTGGCTACACCTTC

clone_size: -
j_call: TRBJ1-3
cdr3_length: 18
v_call: TRBV5-1
d_call: TRBD1
cdr3_aa: CASSGRPGQGLTGNTIYF
cdr3_nt: TGCGCCAGCAGCGGACGACCGGGACAGGGGCTTACTGGAAACACCATATATTTT

clone_size: few
j_call: TRBJ1-1
cdr3_length: 14
v_call: TRBV2
d_call: -
cdr3_aa: CASTRRGGYTEAFF
cdr3_nt: TGTGCCAGCACCAGGAGGGGGGGATATACTGAAGCTTTCTTT

clone_size: few
j_call: TRBJ2-7
cdr3_length: 14
v_call: TRBV19
d_call: -
cdr3_aa: CASSRQGQAYEQYF
cdr3_nt: TGTGCCAGTAGTAGGCAGGGCCAGGCCTACGAGCAGTACTTC

clone_size: few
j_call: TRBJ2-4
cdr3_length: 16
v_call: TRBV4-1
d_call: TRBD2
cdr3_aa: CASSHNSGANKNIQYF
cdr3_nt: TGCGCCAGCAGCCATAACAGCGGGGCGAACAAAAACATTCAGTACTTC

clone_size: few
j_call: TRBJ1-1
cdr3_length: 14
v_call: TRBV10-3
d_call: -
cdr3_aa: CAISEPRSGGQAFF
cdr3_nt: TGTGCCATCAGTGAGCCGAGGTCTGGAGGACAAGCTTTCTTT

clone_size: -
j_call: TRBJ1-4
cdr3_length: 16
v_call: TRBV11-2
d_call: TRBD1
cdr3_aa: CASSSPLSGGGEKLFF
cdr3_nt: TGTGCCAGCAGCTCTCCCCTTTCAGGGGGTGGGGAAAAACTGTTTTTT

clone_size: -
j_call: TRBJ1-2
cdr3_length: 12
v_call: TRBV27
d_call: -
cdr3_aa: CASRIGDGGYTF
cdr3_nt: TGTGCCAGCAGGATCGGGGATGGTGGCTACACCTTC

clone_size: -
j_call: TRBJ1-2
cdr3_length: 14
v_call: TRBV30
d_call: -
cdr3_aa: CAWSVPGLAGGYTF
cdr3_nt: TGTGCCTGGAGTGTACCAGGCCTGGCGGGTGGCTACACCTTC

clone_size: -
j_call: TRBJ1-3
cdr3_length: 16
v_call: TRBV28
d_call: TRBD1
cdr3_aa: CASSLIGQGLSNTIYF
cdr3_nt: TGTGCCAGCAGTTTGATTGGACAGGGGCTGTCAAACACCATATATTTT

clone_size: -
j_call: TRBJ1-1
cdr3_length: 14
v_call: TRBV5-1
d_call: -
cdr3_aa: CASSPRDDGLEAFF
cdr3_nt: TGCGCCAGCAGCCCCAGGGACGACGGCCTTGAAGCTTTCTTT

clone_size: -
j_call: TRBJ2-7
cdr3_length: 16
v_call: TRBV5-1
d_call: -
cdr3_aa: CASSFGGSFNSYEQYF
cdr3_nt: TGCGCCAGCAGCTTCGGGGGCTCCTTTAACTCCTACGAGCAGTACTTC

clone_size: -
j_call: TRBJ1-4
cdr3_length: 15
v_call: TRBV30
d_call: TRBD1
cdr3_aa: CAWSGDRGALEKLFF
cdr3_nt: TGTGCCTGGAGTGGGGACAGGGGAGCTCTGGAAAAACTGTTTTTT